The clone carrying this T cell receptor (beta chain) came up many times. The CDR3 has 18 amino acids. Trimming took 6 bases from V and 5 from J; bases not matched to a gene: 12. Germline V gives CDR1 SNHLY, CDR2 FYNNEI. The data are from a study of T cells after yellow fever vaccination. TCRdb used MiXCR to reprocess the 5' RACE reads, holding one entry per CDR3 protein. Here the sample spans roughly 340,000 distinct CDR3 sequences, roughly 8.7% being singletons. The source was PBMCs, collected on the day of the first yellow fever vaccination. The rearrangement links TRBV2 to TRBJ2-3, with 15 bases fitting TRBD2. The clonotype originates from a man aged 18 to 29 who received the YFV17D yellow fever vaccine. In DNA, the CDR3 is TGTGCCAGCAGGGATCGGACTAGCGGGGGGGCTTCACGAGATACGCAGTATTTT. As protein: CASRDRTSGGASRDTQYF.